This T cell receptor beta chain derives from a study of blood T cell dynamics during melanoma immunotherapy. V was pared by 11 bases and J by 5 bases, with 15 bases between. The CDR3 is 12 residues long. Germline CDR1 SNHLY, CDR2 FYNNEI. As for time point: pre-treatment baseline. Response was assessed by RECIST 1.1 at 12 weeks, except a couple of rapid progressors. The assay was immunoSEQ multiplex PCR, and TCRdb's table has in-frame clones only and misses some. The sample has some 11,000 clones; roughly 83% are singletons. The V gene is TRBV2, the J gene TRBJ1-1; perhaps TRBD1 as D (5 bases). Sequenced here: blood, sampled from a patient treated with checkpoint blockade. This TCR came from a human donor with melanoma. In DNA form, the CDR3 reads TGTGCCGGGGGGAAAGAACGAACTGAAGCTTTCTTT. It is translated as CAGGKERTEAFF.